These 10 T cell receptor beta chains came from one sample sequenced in a study of OX40 agonist ivuxolimab in advanced cancers. Clones were sequenced by immunoSEQ multiplex PCR, and TCRdb holds only the in-frame ones, with some missing. The sample has roughly 68,000 clones, 83% seen once. This sample comprised CD4+ or CD8+ T cells sorted from blood, obtained in a trial of the OX40 agonist ivuxolimab. These receptors were collected from an adult with an advanced solid tumor such as melanoma, head and neck, liver or kidney cancer.

This clone was seen a handful of times. The chain links TRBV2 to TRBJ1-6, with 7 bases that match TRBD1. The CDR3 contains 14 residues. Germline-derived CDR1 and CDR2 are SNHLY and FYNNEI. The V gene end was trimmed by 10 bases and the J gene end by 6 bases; junction bases not matched to a gene: 9. The CDR3 DNA sequence: TGTGCCACCAAGGCTGACAGGGTTAATTCACCCCTCCACTTT. Translating gives CATKADRVNSPLHF.

The chain recombines TRBV5-1 with TRBJ2-5; D gene unclear. The CDR3 is made up of 12 amino acids. CDR1 and CDR2 from the germline V gene are SGHRS and YFSETQ. Trimming took 4 bases from V and 2 from J, leaving 6 bases between them. CDR3 residues: CASSILQETQYF. The CDR3, as DNA: TGCGCCAGCAGCATCCTACAAGAGACCCAGTACTTC. Variable domain in full (rest from reference TRBV5-1 and TRBJ2-5): KAGVTQTPRYLIKTRGQQVTLSCSPISGHRSVSWYQQTPGQGLQFLFEYFSETQRNKGNFPGRFSGRQFSNSRSEMNVSTLELGDSALYLCASSILQETQYFGPGTRLLVL.

This chain uses TRBV11-1 with TRBJ2-3; no definite D call. This CDR3 has 14 amino acids. Trimming removed 6 bases at V and 1 base at J, with 11 bases between. Germline V lookup: CDR1 SGHAT, CDR2 FQDESV (reference sequence). The CDR3: CASREDGRTDTQYF. CDR3 in DNA: TGTGCCAGCAGAGAGGACGGCCGCACAGATACGCAGTATTTT.

The chain recombines TRBV19 with TRBJ2-5; tentatively, D is TRBD2 (5 bases). From germline, CDR1 is LNHDA and CDR2 SQIVND (reference sequence). The V end was cut by 1 base, the J end by 5 bases, with 14 bases between. CDR3 length: 15 amino acids. The CDR3 loop reads CASSIAGIGSETQYF. CDR3 coding DNA: TGTGCCAGTAGTATAGCGGGGATAGGGTCGGAGACCCAGTACTTC. Based on the CDR3 plus reference TRBV19 and TRBJ2-5, the full variable domain is DGGITQSPKYLFRKEGQNVTLSCEQNLNHDAMYWYRQDPGQGLRLIYYSQIVNDFQKGDIAEGYSVSREKKESFPLTVTSAQKNPTAFYLCASSIAGIGSETQYFGPGTRLLVL.

The chain is built from TRBV19 and TRBJ1-1; D unclear. Germline CDR1 LNHDA, CDR2 SQIVND (reference sequence). CDR3 length equals 17 residues. The V and J ends lost 2 bases and 1 base respectively, with 17 bases between them. Written as DNA, the CDR3 is TGTGCCAGTAGTATACCCCTAGTACACACGCGGAACACTGAAGCTTTCTTT. Residues: CASSIPLVHTRNTEAFF.

The chain joins TRBV5-1 to TRBJ2-3, with 7 bases fitting TRBD2. V trimming: 0 bases; J trimming: 2 bases; junction bases outside the gene matches: 3. The CDR3 has 15 residues. Germline V gives CDR1 SGHRS, CDR2 YFSETQ. CDR3 coding DNA: TGCGCCAGCAGCTTGGCTAGCGGAATCACAGATACGCAGTATTTT. Translated: CASSLASGITDTQYF.

This chain uses TRBV5-1 with TRBJ2-7; D is ambiguous. The CDR3 is made up of 13 amino acids. Trimming removed 3 bases from V and 12 bases from J, with 19 bases in between. Germline V gene data show CDR1 as SGHRS and CDR2 as YFSETQ. This CDR3 reads CASSSIGFNVLYF. The CDR3 DNA follows: TGCGCCAGCAGCTCTATCGGGTTCAACGTTTTGTACTTC.

The chain is built from TRBV5-1 and TRBJ2-2; weak D call: TRBD1 (5 bases). The CDR3 sequence is 14 residues long. Per germline, CDR1 SGHRS and CDR2 YFSETQ. V gave up 5 bases and J gave up 0 bases, with 8 bases separating them. CDR3 sequence reads: CASRQEPNTGELFF. The CDR3, as DNA: TGCGCCAGCAGACAGGAGCCGAACACCGGGGAGCTGTTTTTT.

This chain joins TRBV5-1 and TRBJ2-5; 9 positions match TRBD2. The CDR3 totals 17 residues. V gave up 0 bases and J gave up 5 bases; unmatched junction bases: 11. In germline, CDR1 is SGHRS, CDR2 YFSETQ. The DNA of the CDR3 is TGCGCCAGCAGCTTGGGGACCTTAGCGGGGGTTCTGGAGACCCAGTACTTC. It specifies CASSLGTLAGVLETQYF.

For the CDR3, the DNA is TGCGCCAGCAGCCAGTCCGGGCCGAATCAGCCCCAGCATTTT. It specifies CASSQSGPNQPQHF. The chain combines TRBV4-1 with TRBJ1-5; D unresolved. The ends were cut back, 3 bases at V and 4 bases at J, with 10 bases in the middle. Looked up from germline, CDR1 is MGHRA and CDR2 is YSYEKL. CDR3 size: 14 residues.